A selection of T cell receptor beta chains follows, all from one sample in a study of cytomegalovirus exposure and HLA in healthy donors. The repertoire was sequenced with immunoSEQ multiplex PCR; TCRdb's copy has only in-frame clones and lacks some. The sample table sets out around 200,000 clones. Input material: PBMCs. These receptors all stem from a girl aged 2 to 9 in good health and CMV-seropositive. CDR3s include the opening cysteine and the closing phenylalanine or tryptophan. Fields, in order: V gene, D gene, J gene, CDR3 protein, CDR3 DNA. D genes are given only for firm matches.

v_call: TRBV2
d_call: NA
j_call: TRBJ2-6
cdr3_aa: CASSPGHGLEGANVLTF
cdr3_nt: TGTGCCAGCAGTCCGGGACACGGGTTAGAGGGGGCCAACGTCCTGACTTTC

v_call: TRBV7-8
d_call: NA
j_call: TRBJ2-1
cdr3_aa: CASLPRSYNEQFF
cdr3_nt: TGTGCCAGCCTTCCTCGCTCCTACAATGAGCAGTTCTTC

v_call: TRBV5-1
d_call: TRBD1
j_call: TRBJ2-7
cdr3_aa: CASSFNGQGTEQYF
cdr3_nt: TGCGCCAGCAGCTTCAATGGACAGGGTACCGAGCAGTACTTC

v_call: TRBV18
d_call: TRBD1
j_call: TRBJ1-2
cdr3_aa: CASSPGQGNYGYTF
cdr3_nt: TGTGCCAGCTCACCAGGACAGGGGAACTATGGCTACACCTTC

v_call: TRBV6-6
d_call: TRBD1
j_call: TRBJ2-2
cdr3_aa: CASRQGVLTGELFF
cdr3_nt: TGTGCCAGCCGACAGGGAGTTTTGACCGGGGAGCTGTTTTTT

v_call: TRBV28
d_call: NA
j_call: TRBJ2-7
cdr3_aa: CASSLVRNRYEQYF
cdr3_nt: TGTGCCAGCAGTTTAGTGAGGAATCGTTACGAGCAGTACTTC

v_call: TRBV5-1
d_call: NA
j_call: TRBJ2-4
cdr3_aa: CASSSSGRGESNIQYF
cdr3_nt: TGCGCCAGCAGCTCCTCGGGCAGGGGAGAATCAAACATTCAGTACTTC

v_call: TRBV5-1
d_call: NA
j_call: TRBJ2-5
cdr3_aa: CASRLGLQETQYF
cdr3_nt: TGCGCCAGCCGACTAGGACTACAAGAGACCCAGTACTTC

v_call: TRBV7-2
d_call: NA
j_call: TRBJ2-1
cdr3_aa: CASSLARAGNEQFF
cdr3_nt: TGTGCCAGCAGCTTAGCGCGGGCGGGCAATGAGCAGTTCTTC

v_call: TRBV21-1
d_call: NA
j_call: TRBJ2-1
cdr3_aa: CASSKGLMGDPGNEQFF
cdr3_nt: TGTGCCAGCAGCAAAGGGCTAATGGGAGACCCCGGCAATGAGCAGTTCTTC

v_call: TRBV19
d_call: TRBD1
j_call: TRBJ1-1
cdr3_aa: CASSIGGQGAEAFF
cdr3_nt: TGTGCCAGTAGTATCGGTGGACAGGGGGCTGAAGCTTTCTTT

v_call: TRBV5-8
d_call: TRBD1
j_call: TRBJ1-6
cdr3_aa: CASSSGQVNSPLHF
cdr3_nt: TGTGCCAGCAGCTCGGGACAGGTCAATTCACCCCTCCACTTT

v_call: TRBV5-4
d_call: NA
j_call: TRBJ2-7
cdr3_aa: CASSRHVGASYEQYF
cdr3_nt: TGTGCCAGCAGCCGCCACGTGGGAGCTTCCTACGAGCAGTACTTC

v_call: TRBV29-1
d_call: NA
j_call: TRBJ2-5
cdr3_aa: CSVEQGPHQETQYF
cdr3_nt: TGCAGCGTTGAACAGGGGCCCCACCAAGAGACCCAGTACTTC

v_call: TRBV11-3
d_call: TRBD2
j_call: TRBJ2-7
cdr3_aa: CASSSIAGGSYEQYF
cdr3_nt: TGTGCCAGCAGCTCCATAGCGGGAGGATCCTACGAGCAGTACTTC

v_call: TRBV15
d_call: TRBD2
j_call: TRBJ2-1
cdr3_aa: CATSRESLAGGRANEQFF
cdr3_nt: TGTGCCACCAGCAGAGAGTCTCTAGCGGGAGGGAGAGCGAATGAGCAGTTCTTC

v_call: TRBV5-4
d_call: TRBD2
j_call: TRBJ2-1
cdr3_aa: CASSTPSGSYNEQFF
cdr3_nt: TGTGCCAGCAGCACTCCTAGCGGGAGTTATAATGAGCAGTTCTTC